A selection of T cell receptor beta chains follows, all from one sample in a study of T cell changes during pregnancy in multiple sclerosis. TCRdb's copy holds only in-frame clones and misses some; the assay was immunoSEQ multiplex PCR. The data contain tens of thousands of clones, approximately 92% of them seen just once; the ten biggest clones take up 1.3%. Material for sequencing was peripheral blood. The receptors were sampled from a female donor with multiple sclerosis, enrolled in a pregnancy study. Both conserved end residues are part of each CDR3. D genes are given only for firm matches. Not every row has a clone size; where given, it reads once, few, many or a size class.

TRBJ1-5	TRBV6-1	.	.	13	TGTGCCAGCAGTGAACAGGGCAATCAGCCCCAGCATTTT	CASSEQGNQPQHF
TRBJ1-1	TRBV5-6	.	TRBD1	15	TGTGCCAGCAGCCTGGACAGGGGGCGAGACACTGAAGCTTTCTTT	CASSLDRGRDTEAFF
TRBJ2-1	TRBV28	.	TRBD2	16	TGTGCCAGCAGAGTGGGCGGGACTAGCGGTCTCAATGAGCAGTTCTTC	CASRVGGTSGLNEQFF
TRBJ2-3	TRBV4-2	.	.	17	TGTGCCAGCAGCCAAGGGGAGGAGGGGGCAGGGATAGATACGCAGTATTTT	CASSQGEEGAGIDTQYF
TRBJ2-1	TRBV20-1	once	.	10	TGCAGTGCGGAGGACAATGAGCAGTTCTTC	CSAEDNEQFF
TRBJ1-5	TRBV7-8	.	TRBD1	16	TGTGCCAGCAGCTTCGCCGGGACAGGGCTGCAACAGCCCCAGCATTTT	CASSFAGTGLQQPQHF
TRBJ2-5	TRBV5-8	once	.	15	TGTGCCAGCAGCTTGTCTTCCACAGGGACGGAGACCCAGTACTTC	CASSLSSTGTETQYF
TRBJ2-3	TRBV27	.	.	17	TGTGCCAGCAGTTTATCCGATACCCTACTTAGCACAGATACGCAGTATTTT	CASSLSDTLLSTDTQYF
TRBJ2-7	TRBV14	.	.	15	TGTGCCAGCAGCCCTTATGTCTATTGGGGAGGCGAGCAGTACTTC	CASSPYVYWGGEQYF
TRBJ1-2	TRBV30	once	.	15	TGTGCCTGGAGTGTAAAGGGGGGGCAAGGCTATGGCTACACCTTC	CAWSVKGGQGYGYTF
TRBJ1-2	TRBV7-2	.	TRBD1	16	TGTGCCAGCAGCGCCCTACAGGGGAGTTCTAACTATGGCTACACCTTC	CASSALQGSSNYGYTF
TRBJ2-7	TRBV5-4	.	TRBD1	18	TGTGCCAGCAGCTTGGGAGCTCCGACAGGGACCGACTCCTACGAGCAGTACTTC	CASSLGAPTGTDSYEQYF
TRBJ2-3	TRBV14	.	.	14	TGTGCCAGCAGCCTAAGGAGAGGGACAGATACGCAGTATTTT	CASSLRRGTDTQYF
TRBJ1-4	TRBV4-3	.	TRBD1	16	TGCGCCAGCAGCCACGGGGTCGGGACAGTCAATGAAAAACTGTTTTTT	CASSHGVGTVNEKLFF
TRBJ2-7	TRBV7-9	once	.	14	TGTGCCAGCAGCTTACCCGCCGACTTCTACGAGCAGTACTTC	CASSLPADFYEQYF
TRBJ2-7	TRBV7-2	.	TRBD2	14	TGTGCCAGCAGAACCGGGACTACCCCCTACGAGCAGTACTTC	CASRTGTTPYEQYF
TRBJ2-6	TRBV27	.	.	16	TGTGCCAGCAGTACCGGTCGAGTCTCTGGGGCCAACGTCCTGACTTTC	CASSTGRVSGANVLTF
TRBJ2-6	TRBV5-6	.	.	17	TGTGCCAGCAGCTTAATAGACAGTTACTCTGGGGCCAACGTCCTGACTTTC	CASSLIDSYSGANVLTF
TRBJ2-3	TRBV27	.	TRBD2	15	TGTGCCAGCAGTTCCGGAGCGGGAGCAGCAGATACGCAGTATTTT	CASSSGAGAADTQYF
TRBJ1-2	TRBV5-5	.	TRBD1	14	TGTGCCAGCAGCCAGACAGGGGAAATCTATGGCTACACCTTC	CASSQTGEIYGYTF
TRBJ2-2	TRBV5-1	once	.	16	TGCGCCAGCAGCTCAGAGACGGGAGTACGGACCGGGGAGCTGTTTTTT	CASSSETGVRTGELFF
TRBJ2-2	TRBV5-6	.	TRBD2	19	TGTGCCAGCAGCAACCCCTCGACTAGCGGGAGGGCCTTGGGCGGGGAGCTGTTTTTT	CASSNPSTSGRALGGELFF
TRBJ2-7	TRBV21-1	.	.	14	TGTGCCAGCACCTTCCGGGACAGAAACAACGAGCAGTACTTC	CASTFRDRNNEQYF
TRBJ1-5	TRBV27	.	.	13	TGTGCCAGCAGTTTAGGCAGCAATCAGCCCCAGCATTTT	CASSLGSNQPQHF
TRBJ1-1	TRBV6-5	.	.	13	TGTGCCAGCAGAACGGGGGGGAACACTGAAGCTTTCTTT	CASRTGGNTEAFF
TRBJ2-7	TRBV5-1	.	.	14	TGCGCCAGCAGCTTGTTGTCACCTTCCTACGAGCAGTACTTC	CASSLLSPSYEQYF
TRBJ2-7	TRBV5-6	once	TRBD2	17	TGTGCCAGCAGCCCCTGGATTCTAGCGGCCTACTCCTACGAGCAGTACTTC	CASSPWILAAYSYEQYF
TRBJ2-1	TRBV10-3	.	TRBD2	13	TGTGCCATAAGAAGCGGGGTCGGGGATGAGCAGTTCTTC	CAIRSGVGDEQFF
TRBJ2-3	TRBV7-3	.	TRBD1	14	TGTGCCAGCAGCTTAAACAGGGGTACAGATACGCAGTATTTT	CASSLNRGTDTQYF
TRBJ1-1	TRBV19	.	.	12	TGTGCCACCTCTGAGGGAGACACTGAAGCTTTCTTT	CATSEGDTEAFF
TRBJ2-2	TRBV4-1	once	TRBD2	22	TGCGCCAGCAGCCTAAGTCAGGTCGTACTAGCGGGAGCCCTGGGAAGCACCGGGGAGCTGTTTTTT	CASSLSQVVLAGALGSTGELFF
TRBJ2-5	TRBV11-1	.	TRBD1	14	TGTGCCAGCAGCGCTAGGGACAGGGGTGAGACCCAGTACTTC	CASSARDRGETQYF
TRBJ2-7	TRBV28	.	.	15	TGTGCCAGCAGGGATATAATGAGAAATTCCTACGAGCAGTACTTC	CASRDIMRNSYEQYF
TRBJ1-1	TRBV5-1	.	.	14	TGCGCCAGCAGACATCCGGACAGGAACACTGAAGCTTTCTTT	CASRHPDRNTEAFF
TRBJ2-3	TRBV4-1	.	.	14	TGCGCCAGCAGCCAAGAAGGAAGAACAGATACGCAGTATTTT	CASSQEGRTDTQYF
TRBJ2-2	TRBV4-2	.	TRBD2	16	TGTGCCAGCAGCCAAGATCTGCGGGAGAAGGGCGGGGAGCTGTTTTTT	CASSQDLREKGGELFF
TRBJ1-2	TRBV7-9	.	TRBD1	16	TGTGCCAGCAGCTTAGGGGACAGGGCCCTAAACTATGGCTACACCTTC	CASSLGDRALNYGYTF
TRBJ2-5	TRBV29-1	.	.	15	TGCAGCGTTGAGGTGGCAGGGGGGTTCCAAGAGACCCAGTACTTC	CSVEVAGGFQETQYF
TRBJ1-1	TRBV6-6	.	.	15	TGTGCCAGCAAAACGGGCGATCCAGCCGGTACTGAAGCTTTCTTT	CASKTGDPAGTEAFF
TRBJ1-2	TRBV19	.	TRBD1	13	TGTGCCAGTAGTCTACCGACAGGGATAAGCTACACCTTC	CASSLPTGISYTF
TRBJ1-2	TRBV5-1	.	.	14	TGCGCCAGCAGCTTGGACGGGGGCTACTATGGCTACACCTTC	CASSLDGGYYGYTF
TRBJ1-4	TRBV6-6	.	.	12	TGTGCCAGCAGCAGGGCAGATGAAAAACTGTTTTTT	CASSRADEKLFF
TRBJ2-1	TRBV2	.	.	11	TGTGCCATCCTTCTGGGGAATGAGCAGTTCTTC	CAILLGNEQFF
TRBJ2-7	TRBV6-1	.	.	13	TGTGCCAGCAGGACGACAGGTCCCTACGAGCAGTACTTC	CASRTTGPYEQYF